Shown below are 16 T cell receptor beta chains from a single sample sequenced in a study of CD8 T cells in Susac syndrome. With random hexamers, reverse transcription was performed on roughly 0.45 to 1 ug of RNA. TCRdb re-derived calls from the immunoSEQ multiplex PCR reads in MiXCR, one entry per CDR3 protein. The sample gives 150,000 to 200,000 distinct CDR3 sequences, about 93% of which show up once; 0.14% is in the top ten. Input material: CD4+ T cells from PBMCs. These receptors originate from a human donor in good health.

This rearrangement joins TRBV18 to TRBJ2-1; D gene unclear. The CDR3 length is 14 residues. The germline gives CDR1 KGHSH, CDR2 LQKENI. V was cut by 1 base and J by 1 base, with 5 bases left in between. CDR3 nucleotides: TGTGCCAGCTCACCACTTTGGTCCTACAATGAGCAGTTCTTC. As protein: CASSPLWSYNEQFF.

The chain joins TRBV20-1 to TRBJ2-2, with D possibly TRBD1 on 6 matching bases. Trimming left V 1 base short and J 5 bases short, with 17 bases between. Germline V gene sequence: CDR1 DFQATT, CDR2 SNEGSKA (reference sequence). The CDR3 runs to 16 residues. Here the CDR3 DNA reads TGCAGTGCTAGAGTATCCGGAACAGGGAGAACCGGGGAGCTGTTTTTT. Translation gives CSARVSGTGRTGELFF.

In this sample, this clonotype turned up once. The rearrangement links TRBV25-1 to TRBJ2-5; no clear D. With 6 bases removed from V and 4 bases from J, the gap between germline ends came to 6 bases. Germline lookup yields CDR1 MGHDK and CDR2 SYGVNS. CDR3 length: 11 amino acids. CDR3 protein: CASRPSETQYF. Written as DNA, the CDR3 is TGTGCCAGCAGGCCCTCAGAGACCCAGTACTTC.

The CDR3: CSVEQGAGETQYF. The CDR3 DNA reads TGCAGCGTTGAACAGGGGGCTGGAGAGACCCAGTACTTC. The chain couples TRBV29-1 to TRBJ2-5, with 8 bases matching TRBD1. The length of the CDR3 is 13 residues. V lost 2 bases to trimming and J lost 4 bases; unmatched junction nucleotides: 3. The germline CDR1 and CDR2 sequences are SQVTM and ANQGSEA. Supplemented by reference TRBV29-1 and TRBJ2-5, the full variable domain reads SAVISQKPSRDICQRGTSLTIQCQVDSQVTMMFWYRQQPGQSLTLIATANQGSEATYESGFVIDKFPISRPNLTFSTLTVSNMSPEDSSIYLCSVEQGAGETQYFGPGTRLLVL.

J is TRBJ2-3 and V is TRBV4-3; D unclear. Looked up from germline, CDR1 is LGHNA and CDR2 is YSLEER. This CDR3 has 14 residues. The ends were cut back, 2 bases at V and 1 base at J, with 7 bases in the middle. In DNA form, the CDR3 reads TGCGCCAGCAGCCAAATGTTCGGCACAGATACGCAGTATTTT. This codes for CASSQMFGTDTQYF.

The rearrangement uses TRBV11-2 and TRBJ2-5, with D perhaps being TRBD1 or TRBD2 (5 bases each). CDR3 length: 15 residues. V gave up 4 bases and J gave up 4 bases, with 16 bases separating them. The germline gives CDR1 SGHAT, CDR2 FQNNGV. The CDR3 sequence: CASSSPGPPPETQYF. CDR3 nucleotides: TGTGCCAGCAGCTCCCCGGGACCCCCTCCAGAGACCCAGTACTTC. Supplemented by reference TRBV11-2 and TRBJ2-5, the full variable domain reads EAGVAQSPRYKIIEKRQSVAFWCNPISGHATLYWYQQILGQGPKLLIQFQNNGVVDDSQLPKDRFSAERLKGVDSTLKIQPAKLEDSAVYLCASSSPGPPPETQYFGPGTRLLVL.

The rearrangement links TRBV24-1 to TRBJ2-1; 8 bases map to TRBD2. The CDR3 runs to 15 residues. Per the germline V gene, CDR1 is KGHDR and CDR2 is SFDVKD. Trimming took 2 bases from V and 8 from J; bases not matched to a gene: 7. The CDR3, as DNA: TGTGCCACCAGTGATTCACGGGGGGGCGGCTATGAGCAGTTCTTC. It encodes CATSDSRGGGYEQFF.

The chain joins TRBV20-1 to TRBJ2-1, with a possible D match to TRBD2 (5 bases). With 4 bases removed from V and 6 bases from J, the gap between germline ends came to 10 bases. Germline lookup yields CDR1 DFQATT and CDR2 SNEGSKA (reference sequence). The CDR3 is 12 residues long. For the CDR3, the DNA is TGCAGTGCTAATCGGGGTAGCAATGAGCAGTTCTTC. It codes for CSANRGSNEQFF.

This rearrangement joins TRBV21-1 to TRBJ2-5; the tabulated D call, TRBD1, remains unverified against the DNA. TRBV21-1 is deemed a pseudogene. This CDR3 is built from 16 residues. The CDR3, as DNA: TGTGCCAGCAGCCGCTCTGGGACAGGGGCCCAAGAGACCCAGTACTTC. This codes for CASSRSGTGAQETQYF.

The chain recombines TRBV30 with TRBJ2-7; unclear D gene. The CDR3 is made up of 12 amino acids. The germline V gene has CDR1 GTSNPN and CDR2 SVGIG (reference sequence). Trimming removed 3 bases at V and 4 bases at J, with 10 bases between. For the CDR3, the DNA is TGTGCCTGGAGCGCCCAATTATACGAGCAGTACTTC. Residues: CAWSAQLYEQYF.

The genes are TRBV7-9 and TRBJ1-3, with D perhaps TRBD1 (6 bases). The germline V and J ends were trimmed by 10 bases and 0 bases, with 16 bases remaining between them. Germline loops: CDR1 SEHNR, CDR2 FQNEAQ (reference sequence). The CDR3 loop spans 15 amino acids. The CDR3 sequence is CATSRTAYSGNTIYF. CDR3 bases: TGTGCCACTTCAAGGACAGCCTACTCTGGAAACACCATATATTTT. Supplemented by reference TRBV7-9 and TRBJ1-3, the full variable domain reads DTGVSQNPRHKITKRGQNVTFRCDPISEHNRLYWYRQTLGQGPEFLTYFQNEAQLEKSRLLSDRFSAERPKGSFSTLEIQRTEQGDSAMYLCATSRTAYSGNTIYFGEGSWLTVV.

The chain couples TRBV29-1 to TRBJ1-2; 9 bases line up with TRBD1. This CDR3 has 14 residues. J gave up 4 bases and V 4 bases, and 7 bases lay outside the gene matches. Germline CDR1 is SQVTM and CDR2 is ANQGSEA. In DNA form, the CDR3 reads TGCAGCGTTGGACAGGGGGGGTATGGCTATGGCTACACCTTC. It is translated as CSVGQGGYGYGYTF.

CDR3 DNA: TGCAGCGTTGACCGGGACGGGGGGGGTTATGGCTACACCTTC. This gives the protein CSVDRDGGGYGYTF. This chain connects TRBV29-1 to TRBJ1-2, with D possibly being TRBD1 (5 bases). V lost 3 bases, J lost 5 bases, and 16 bases lay in between. The CDR3 has 14 residues. Per the germline V gene, CDR1 is SQVTM and CDR2 is ANQGSEA.

This clonotype appeared a single time. The chain joins TRBV2 to TRBJ1-1; perhaps TRBD1 as D (5 bases). CDR3 length: 14 residues. Trimming took 7 bases from V and 1 from J, leaving 13 bases between them. CDR1 is SNHLY, CDR2 FYNNEI, per germline. The chain's CDR3 is CASIQMGQNTEAFF. CDR3 bases: TGTGCCAGCATACAGATGGGGCAGAACACTGAAGCTTTCTTT.

The chain joins TRBV6-2 or TRBV6-3 to TRBJ1-2, with 7 positions matching TRBD1. CDR3 size: 17 residues. CDR1 is MNHEY and CDR2 is SVGEGT in the germline V gene. V trimming: 4 bases; J trimming: 2 bases; junction bases outside the gene matches: 13. The CDR3 nucleotides read TGTGCCAGCAGTTTCACACCTCAGGGGGACTGGAACTATGGCTACACCTTC. Its translation is CASSFTPQGDWNYGYTF.

This clonotype occurred once. The V gene is TRBV29-1, the J gene TRBJ1-2, with 7 positions matching TRBD1. The CDR3 extends over 13 amino acids. V trimming: 4 bases; J trimming: 4 bases; junction bases outside the gene matches: 6. Per germline, CDR1 SQVTM and CDR2 ANQGSEA. The CDR3 is CSVGKGGGYGYTF. The CDR3 bases are TGCAGCGTTGGAAAAGGGGGCGGCTATGGCTACACCTTC.